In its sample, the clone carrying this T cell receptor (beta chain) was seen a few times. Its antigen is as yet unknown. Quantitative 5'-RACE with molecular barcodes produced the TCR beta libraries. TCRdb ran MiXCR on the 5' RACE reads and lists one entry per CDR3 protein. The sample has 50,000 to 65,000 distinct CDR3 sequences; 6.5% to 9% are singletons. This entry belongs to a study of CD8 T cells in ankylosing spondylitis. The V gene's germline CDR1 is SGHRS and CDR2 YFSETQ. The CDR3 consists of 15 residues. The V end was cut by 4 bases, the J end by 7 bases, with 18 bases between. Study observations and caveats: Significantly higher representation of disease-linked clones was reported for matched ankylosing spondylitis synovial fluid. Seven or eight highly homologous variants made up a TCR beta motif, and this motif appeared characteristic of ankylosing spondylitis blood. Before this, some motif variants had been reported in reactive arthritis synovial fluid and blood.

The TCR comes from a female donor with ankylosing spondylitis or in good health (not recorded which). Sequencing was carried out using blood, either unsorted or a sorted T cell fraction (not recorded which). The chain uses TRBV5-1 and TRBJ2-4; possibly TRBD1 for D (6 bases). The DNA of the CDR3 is TGCGCCAGCAGCGACGGACAGCGGCCGCCGAACATTCAGTACTTC. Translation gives CASSDGQRPPNIQYF.